This TCR beta chain was profiled in a study of T cells after yellow fever vaccination. One entry per CDR3 protein results from TCRdb running MiXCR on the 5' RACE reads. The profile shows 450,000 to 550,000 distinct CDR3 sequences, around a fifth of them singletons. This clonotype was picked up a small number of times. The CDR3 has 16 residues. CDR1 MGHRA and CDR2 YSYEKL come from the germline V gene. The trim removed 0 bases at V and 6 bases at J, leaving 10 bases unmatched. The chain joins TRBV4-1 to TRBJ2-7; 8 bases fit TRBD1. The TCR was taken from a man between 18 and 35 years old who received the YFV17D yellow fever vaccine. The source was PBMCs, collected around 3 weeks after the first yellow fever vaccination. The CDR3 loop reads CASSQDDTDRGGEQYF. The CDR3 coding sequence is TGCGCCAGCAGCCAAGATGATACCGACAGGGGAGGCGAGCAGTACTTC.